This passage covers 3 T cell receptor beta chains from one sample sequenced in a study of blood T cell repertoires in COVID-19. Sequencing used immunoSEQ multiplex PCR; TCRdb keeps in-frame clones, though not all of them. Of approximately 300,000 clones in the sample, 90% are singletons; the top ten hold about 1%. Sequenced material: peripheral blood. The origin of the receptors is a woman in her thirties or forties with COVID-19, enrolled during active disease.

The chain uses TRBV20-1 and TRBJ1-1; D unresolved. Trimming removed 6 bases from V and 7 bases from J, with 12 bases in between. Germline CDR1 and CDR2: DFQATT and SNEGSKA (reference sequence). The CDR3 contains 11 residues. CDR3 region: CSADKLGEAFF. The CDR3 region has the DNA TGCAGTGCCGACAAGTTGGGTGAAGCTTTCTTT.

The gene calls are TRBV7-8 and TRBJ2-7, with 9 bases identical to TRBD1. The CDR3 spans 15 residues. Trimming removed 5 bases from V and 3 bases from J; junction bases left unmatched: 8. In germline, CDR1 is SGHVS, CDR2 FQNEAQ. The CDR3: CASSRRTGDLYEQYF. For the CDR3, the DNA is TGTGCCAGCAGCAGACGGACAGGGGACCTCTACGAGCAGTACTTC. The full variable domain, with the rest looked up from reference TRBV7-8 and TRBJ2-7, is GAGVSQSPRYKVAKRGQDVALRCDPISGHVSLFWYQQALGQGPEFLTYFQNEAQLDKSGLPSDRFFAERPEGSVSTLKIQRTQQEDSAVYLCASSRRTGDLYEQYFGPGTRLTVT.

The chain uses TRBV30 and TRBJ2-1, with TRBD2 matching over 7 bases. Germline trimming cut 3 bases from V and 2 bases from J; bases unmatched to any gene: 10. The CDR3 has 16 amino acids. Germline assignment: CDR1 GTSNPN and CDR2 SVGIG (reference sequence). CDR3 nucleotides: TGTGCCTGGAGGAAAGCTACTAGCGCTCCCTACAATGAGCAGTTCTTC. This sequence encodes CAWRKATSAPYNEQFF.